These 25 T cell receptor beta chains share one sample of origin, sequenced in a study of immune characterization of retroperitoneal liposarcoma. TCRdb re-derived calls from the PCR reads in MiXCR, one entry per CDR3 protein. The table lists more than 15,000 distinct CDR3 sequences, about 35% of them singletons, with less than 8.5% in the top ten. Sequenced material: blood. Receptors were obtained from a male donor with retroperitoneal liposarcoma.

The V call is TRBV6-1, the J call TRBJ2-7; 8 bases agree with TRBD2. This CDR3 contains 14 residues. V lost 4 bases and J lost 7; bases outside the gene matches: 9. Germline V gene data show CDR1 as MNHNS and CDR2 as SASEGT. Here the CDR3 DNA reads TGTGCCAGCAGTGGGCTGGCGGGAGGACATGAGCAGTACTTC. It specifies CASSGLAGGHEQYF.

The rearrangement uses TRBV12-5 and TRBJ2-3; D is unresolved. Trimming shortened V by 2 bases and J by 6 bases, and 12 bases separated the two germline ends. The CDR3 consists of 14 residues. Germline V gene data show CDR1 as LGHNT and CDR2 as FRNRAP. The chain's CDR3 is CASGLSRMGDTQYF. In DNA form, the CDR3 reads TGTGCTAGTGGTTTGAGCAGGATGGGGGATACGCAGTATTTT.

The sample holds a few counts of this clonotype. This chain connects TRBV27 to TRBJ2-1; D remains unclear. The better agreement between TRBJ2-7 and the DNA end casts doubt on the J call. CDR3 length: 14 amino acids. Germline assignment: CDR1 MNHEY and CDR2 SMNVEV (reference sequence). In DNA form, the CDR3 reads TGTGCCAGCAGTTTGTCGTTTCTGTCCTACGAGCAGTACTTC. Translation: CASSLSFLSYEQYF.

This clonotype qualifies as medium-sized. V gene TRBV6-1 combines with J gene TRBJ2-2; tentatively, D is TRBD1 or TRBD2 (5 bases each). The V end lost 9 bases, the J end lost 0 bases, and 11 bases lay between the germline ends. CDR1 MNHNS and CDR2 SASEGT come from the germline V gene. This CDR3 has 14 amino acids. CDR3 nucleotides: TGTGCCAGTCGGGACGGACCGAACACCGGGGAGCTGTTTTTT. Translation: CASRDGPNTGELFF.

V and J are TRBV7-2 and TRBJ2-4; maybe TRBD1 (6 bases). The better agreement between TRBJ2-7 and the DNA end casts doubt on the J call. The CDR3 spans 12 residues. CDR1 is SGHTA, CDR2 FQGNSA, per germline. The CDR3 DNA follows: TGTGCCAGCAGCTTCCAGGGGTACGAGCAGTACTTC. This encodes CASSFQGYEQYF.

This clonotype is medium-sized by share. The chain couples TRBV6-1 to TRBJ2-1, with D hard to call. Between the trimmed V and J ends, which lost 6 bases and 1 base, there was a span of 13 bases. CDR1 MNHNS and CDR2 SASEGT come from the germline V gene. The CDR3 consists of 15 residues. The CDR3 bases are TGTGCCAGCAGGTCGTGGGTTAGTTCCTACAATGAGCAGTTCTTC. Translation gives CASRSWVSSYNEQFF.

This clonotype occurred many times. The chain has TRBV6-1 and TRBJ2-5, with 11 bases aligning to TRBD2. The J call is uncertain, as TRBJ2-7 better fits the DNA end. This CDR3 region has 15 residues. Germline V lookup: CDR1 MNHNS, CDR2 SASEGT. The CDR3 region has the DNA TGTGCCACCAACCCAAAAACTAGCGGGAGTTACGAGCAGTACTTC. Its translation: CATNPKTSGSYEQYF.

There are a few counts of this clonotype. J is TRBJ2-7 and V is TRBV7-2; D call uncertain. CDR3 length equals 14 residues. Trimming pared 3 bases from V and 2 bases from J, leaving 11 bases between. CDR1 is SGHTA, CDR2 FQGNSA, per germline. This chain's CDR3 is CASSFGGRAYEQYF. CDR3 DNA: TGTGCCAGCAGCTTTGGCGGACGAGCCTACGAGCAGTACTTC.

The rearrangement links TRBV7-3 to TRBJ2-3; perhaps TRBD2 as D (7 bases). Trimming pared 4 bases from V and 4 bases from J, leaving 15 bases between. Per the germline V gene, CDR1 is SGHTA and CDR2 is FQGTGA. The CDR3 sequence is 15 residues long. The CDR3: CASSSRGAVPDTQYF. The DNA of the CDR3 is TGTGCCAGCAGCTCCCGGGGGGCCGTTCCAGATACGCAGTATTTT.

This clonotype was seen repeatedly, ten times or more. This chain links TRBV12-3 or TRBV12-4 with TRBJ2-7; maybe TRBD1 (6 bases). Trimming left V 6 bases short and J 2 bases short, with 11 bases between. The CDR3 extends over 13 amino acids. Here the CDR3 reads CASRPRDTYEQYF. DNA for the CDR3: TGTGCCAGCAGGCCCCGGGACACCTACGAGCAGTACTTC.

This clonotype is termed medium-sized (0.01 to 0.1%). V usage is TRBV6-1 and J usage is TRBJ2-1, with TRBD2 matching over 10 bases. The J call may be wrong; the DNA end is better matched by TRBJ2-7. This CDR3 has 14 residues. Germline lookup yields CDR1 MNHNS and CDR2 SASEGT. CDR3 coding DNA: TGTGCCAGCAGTGTGATAGCGGGGGGCTACGAGCAGTACTTC. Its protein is CASSVIAGGYEQYF.

This chain's CDR3 is CASRPGGSIQYF. The CDR3 DNA sequence: TGTGCCAGCAGACCAGGGGGGAGCATTCAGTACTTC. The V gene is TRBV28, the J gene TRBJ2-4, with a possible D match to TRBD1 (7 bases). The CDR3 is made up of 12 amino acids. V was trimmed by 6 bases and J by 9 bases, leaving 12 bases between them. Germline CDR1 is MDHEN and CDR2 is SYDVKM. Together with reference TRBV28 and TRBJ2-4, the CDR3 gives the full variable domain: DVKVTQSSRYLVKRTGEKVFLECVQDMDHENMFWYRQDPGLGLRLIYFSYDVKMKEKGDIPEGYSVSREKKERFSLILESASTNQTSMYLCASRPGGSIQYFGAGTRLSVL.

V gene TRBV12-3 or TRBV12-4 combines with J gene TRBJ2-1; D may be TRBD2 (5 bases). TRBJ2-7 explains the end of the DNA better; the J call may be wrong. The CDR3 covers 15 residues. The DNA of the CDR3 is TGTGCCAGCAGTTTTAGCGCCTCTAAGCACTACGAGCAGTACTTC. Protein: CASSFSASKHYEQYF.

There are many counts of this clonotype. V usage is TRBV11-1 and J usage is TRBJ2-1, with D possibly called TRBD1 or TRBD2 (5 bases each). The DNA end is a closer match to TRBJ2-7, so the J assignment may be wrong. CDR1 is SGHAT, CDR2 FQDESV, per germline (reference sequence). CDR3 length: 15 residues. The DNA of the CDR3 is TGTGCCAGCAGCTTAGTTCGGGGCGACTCCTACGAGCAGTACTTC. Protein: CASSLVRGDSYEQYF.

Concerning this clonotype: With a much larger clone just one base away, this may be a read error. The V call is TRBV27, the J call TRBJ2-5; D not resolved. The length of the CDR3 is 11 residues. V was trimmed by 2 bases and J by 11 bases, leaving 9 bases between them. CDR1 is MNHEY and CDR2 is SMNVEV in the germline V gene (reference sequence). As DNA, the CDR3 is TGTGCCAGCAGTTTAGGCAATGAGCAGTACTTC. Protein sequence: CASSLGNEQYF.

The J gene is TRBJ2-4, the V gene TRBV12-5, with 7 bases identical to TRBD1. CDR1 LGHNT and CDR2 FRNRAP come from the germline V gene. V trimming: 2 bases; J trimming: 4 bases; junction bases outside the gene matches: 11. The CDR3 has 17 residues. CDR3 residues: CASGLPLSGTAKNIQYF. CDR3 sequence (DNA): TGTGCTAGTGGTTTGCCCTTATCCGGGACAGCGAAAAACATTCAGTACTTC.

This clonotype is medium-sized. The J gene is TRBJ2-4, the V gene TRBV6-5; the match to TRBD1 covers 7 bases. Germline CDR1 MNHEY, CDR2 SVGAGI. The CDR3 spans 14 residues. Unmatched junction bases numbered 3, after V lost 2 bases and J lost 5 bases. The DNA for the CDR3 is TGTGCCAGCAGTTACAGGGGGCCGGAAAACATTCAGTACTTC. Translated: CASSYRGPENIQYF.

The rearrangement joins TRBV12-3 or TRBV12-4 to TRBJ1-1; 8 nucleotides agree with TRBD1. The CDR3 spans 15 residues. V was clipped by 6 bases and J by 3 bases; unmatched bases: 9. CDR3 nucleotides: TGTGCCAGCAGCGGACAGGGAAAGGGCCACACTGAAGCTTTCTTT. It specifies CASSGQGKGHTEAFF.

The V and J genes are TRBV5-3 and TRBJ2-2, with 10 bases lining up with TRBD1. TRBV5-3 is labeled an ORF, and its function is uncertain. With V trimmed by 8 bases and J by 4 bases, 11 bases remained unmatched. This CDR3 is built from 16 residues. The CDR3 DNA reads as TGTGCCAGCAGCAAGACAGGGGGCGGGAGCACCGGGGAGCTGTTTTTT. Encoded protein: CASSKTGGGSTGELFF.

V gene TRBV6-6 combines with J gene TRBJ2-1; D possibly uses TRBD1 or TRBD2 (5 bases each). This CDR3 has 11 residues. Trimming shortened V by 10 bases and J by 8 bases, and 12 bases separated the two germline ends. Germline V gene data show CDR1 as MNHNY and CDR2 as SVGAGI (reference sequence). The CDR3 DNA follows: TGTGCCACCAGGGACGCCCATGAGCAGTTCTTC. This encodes CATRDAHEQFF.

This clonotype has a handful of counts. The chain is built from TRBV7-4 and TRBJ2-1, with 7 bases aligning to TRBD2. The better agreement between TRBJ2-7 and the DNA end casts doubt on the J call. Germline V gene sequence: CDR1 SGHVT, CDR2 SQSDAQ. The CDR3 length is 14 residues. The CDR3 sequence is CASSLAGGAYEQYF. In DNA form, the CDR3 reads TGTGCCAGCAGCTTAGCGGGAGGGGCTTACGAGCAGTACTTC.

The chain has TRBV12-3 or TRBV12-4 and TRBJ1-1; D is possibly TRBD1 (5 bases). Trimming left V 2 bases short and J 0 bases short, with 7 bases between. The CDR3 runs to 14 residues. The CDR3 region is CASSLTGLNTEAFF. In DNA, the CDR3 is TGTGCCAGCAGTTTAACAGGACTGAACACTGAAGCTTTCTTT.

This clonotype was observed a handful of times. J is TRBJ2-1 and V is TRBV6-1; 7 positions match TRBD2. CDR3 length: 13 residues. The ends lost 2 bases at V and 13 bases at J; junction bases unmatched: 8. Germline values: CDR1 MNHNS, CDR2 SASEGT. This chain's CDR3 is CASSEREAETQFF. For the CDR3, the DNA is TGTGCCAGCAGTGAACGGGAGGCCGAGACCCAGTTCTTC.

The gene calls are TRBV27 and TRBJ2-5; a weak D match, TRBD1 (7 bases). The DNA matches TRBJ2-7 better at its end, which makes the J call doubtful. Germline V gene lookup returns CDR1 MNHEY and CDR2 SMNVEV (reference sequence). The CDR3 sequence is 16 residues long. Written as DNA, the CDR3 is TGTGCCAGCAGCCTATCGACAGGGACTGTCTTCTACGAGCAGTACTTC. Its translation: CASSLSTGTVFYEQYF.

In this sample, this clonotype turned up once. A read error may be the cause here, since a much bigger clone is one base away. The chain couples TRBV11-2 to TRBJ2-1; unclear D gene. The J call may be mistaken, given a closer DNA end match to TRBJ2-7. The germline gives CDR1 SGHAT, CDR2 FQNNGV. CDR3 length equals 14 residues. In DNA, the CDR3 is TGTGCCAGCAGCTTAGCCGGGCCCAACTACGAGCAGTACTTC. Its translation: CASSLAGPNYEQYF.